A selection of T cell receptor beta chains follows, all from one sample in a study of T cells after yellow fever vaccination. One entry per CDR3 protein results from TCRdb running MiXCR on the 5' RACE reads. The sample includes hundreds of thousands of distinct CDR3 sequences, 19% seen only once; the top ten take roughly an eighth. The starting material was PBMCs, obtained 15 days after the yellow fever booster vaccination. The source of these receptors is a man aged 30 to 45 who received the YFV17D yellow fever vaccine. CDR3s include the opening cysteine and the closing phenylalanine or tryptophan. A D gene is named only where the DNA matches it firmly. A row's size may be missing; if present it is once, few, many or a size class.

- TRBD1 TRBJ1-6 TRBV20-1 CSASRQGGNSPLHF TGCAGTGCTAGTAGACAGGGTGGTAATTCACCCCTCCACTTT
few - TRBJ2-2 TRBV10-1 CASSESAGGELFF TGCGCCAGCAGTGAGTCGGCGGGGGGGGAGCTGTTTTTT
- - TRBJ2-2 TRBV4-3 CASSQAPTARVTGELFF TGCGCCAGCAGCCAAGCCCCGACCGCCCGAGTCACCGGGGAGCTGTTTTTT
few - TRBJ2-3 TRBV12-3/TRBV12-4 CASSSGAGTDTQYF TGTGCCAGCAGTTCAGGGGCAGGCACAGATACGCAGTATTTT
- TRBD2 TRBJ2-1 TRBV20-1 CSARDHEAGSYNEQFF TGCAGTGCTAGAGATCATGAAGCGGGGTCATACAATGAGCAGTTCTTC
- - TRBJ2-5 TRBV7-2 CASSLTAGQTQYF TGTGCCAGCAGCTTGACCGCCGGGCAGACCCAGTACTTC
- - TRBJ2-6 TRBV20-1 CSATGRIKSSGANVLTF TGCAGTGCAACCGGCAGGATTAAGAGCTCTGGGGCCAACGTCCTGACTTTC
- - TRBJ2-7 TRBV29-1 CSVEPNYTGRRGEQYF TGCAGCGTTGAACCAAATTACACAGGGAGGAGGGGTGAGCAGTACTTC
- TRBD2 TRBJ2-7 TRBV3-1 CASSQDSLAGAWEQYF TGTGCCAGCAGCCAAGATTCACTAGCGGGAGCCTGGGAGCAGTACTTC
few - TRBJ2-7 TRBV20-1 CSARGLDGYEQYF TGCAGTGCTAGGGGGTTGGACGGCTACGAGCAGTACTTC
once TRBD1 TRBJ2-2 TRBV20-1 CSVTQGFTGELFF TGCAGTGTTACACAGGGGTTCACCGGGGAGCTGTTTTTT
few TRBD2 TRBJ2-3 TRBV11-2 CASTPSGYSTDTQYF TGTGCCAGCACACCTAGCGGGTATAGCACAGATACGCAGTATTTT
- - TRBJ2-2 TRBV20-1 CSAPRTTGELFF TGCAGTGCCCCTCGTACCACCGGGGAGCTGTTTTTT
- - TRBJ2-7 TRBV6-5 CASSYSISTPPNPYEQYF TGTGCCAGCAGTTACTCAATTTCCACCCCCCCGAACCCCTACGAGCAGTACTTC
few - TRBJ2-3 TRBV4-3 CASSLQTLGTDTQYF TGCGCCAGCAGCCTTCAGACTCTGGGCACAGATACGCAGTATTTT
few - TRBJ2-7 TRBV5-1 CASSLGPGYEQYF TGCGCCAGCAGCTTGGGCCCAGGTTACGAGCAGTACTTC